The source of this T cell receptor beta chain is a study of response to subunit inactivated influenza vaccine (dated by TCRdb to about 2018). About the full investigation: Deep quantitative T cell receptor repertoire profiling was used in the study to track responses to a trivalent subunit inactivated influenza vaccine. Paper-wide results and their limitations: According to the authors, only a limited number of new T cells may be recruited by each seasonal influenza vaccination.

Looking up the germline V gene yields CDR1 LGHNA and CDR2 YNFKEQ. Trimming at the junction amounts to 3 bases on V and 0 bases on J, and the germline ends lie 12 bases apart. The CDR3 measures 17 amino acids from cysteine to phenylalanine. The kept DNA is CDR3 alone, 51 bases in frame from the first base. Libraries were prepared through RT-PCR. Sequencing relied on an Illumina HiSeq 2500. TCRdb itself trimmed the public reads at Q25 with fastp, ran MiXCR and retained productive beta chains. CDR3 protein sequences are deduplicated, and each keeps its most common genes and DNA. The sample includes more than 700,000 distinct CDR3 sequences, with 21% observed a single time. Jointly, the top ten make up roughly a tenth of the sample. Comment on this clonotype: This clone's antigen is unknown. Base qualities were left out, and no much larger clone turns up one base away.

Sequencing was performed on PBMCs from blood, taken more than 4 days after vaccination. The chain employs TRBV4-2 and TRBJ2-6, with the D gene uncertain. This clonotype was sampled from a man aged 45-65 years who received an inactivated influenza vaccine. Donor details come from another sample of the same person, matched by shared clones. The CDR3 has the sequence CASSQINGPSGANVLTF. The nucleotide sequence is given as TGTGCCAGCAGCCAGATAAACGGCCCCTCTGGGGCCAACGTCCTGACTTTC.